The 29 T cell receptor beta chains listed next were all sequenced from one sample in a study of CD8 T cells in ankylosing spondylitis. From the 5' RACE reads, TCRdb called clonotypes with MiXCR, one entry per CDR3 protein. The repertoire holds approximately 260,000 distinct CDR3 sequences, with less than 10% as singletons. Sequencing was performed on blood, either unsorted or a sorted T cell fraction (not recorded which). These receptor sequences come from a male donor with ankylosing spondylitis or in good health (not recorded which).

This clonotype was seen at least ten times. The J gene is TRBJ1-5, the V gene TRBV20-1; the match to TRBD1 covers 9 bases. Trimming at V came to 2 bases and at J to 4 bases, leaving 3 bases not matched to a gene. The CDR3 covers 14 residues. CDR1 DFQATT and CDR2 SNEGSKA come from the germline V gene (reference sequence). The CDR3 nucleotides are TGCAGTGCTAGACCGGGACAGGGTAATCAGCCCCAGCATTTT. Protein: CSARPGQGNQPQHF.

This clonotype was counted many times. The V gene is TRBV12-3 or TRBV12-4, the J gene TRBJ1-1; 8 nucleotides line up with TRBD1. The V and J ends lost 4 bases and 5 bases, in that order; junction bases with no gene match: 0. The CDR3 contains 12 residues. Here the CDR3 reads CASSWTGTEAFF. For the CDR3, the DNA is TGTGCCAGCAGTTGGACAGGGACTGAAGCTTTCTTT.

This clonotype was observed a few times. Mismatch with germline at one junction end may stem from a read error. This CDR3 is CASRLEGRINSPLLF. The CDR3 nucleotides read TGTGCCAGCAGGTTAGAGGGACGGATTAATTCACCCCTCCTCTTT. This chain links TRBV12-3 or TRBV12-4 with TRBJ1-6; D may be TRBD1 (5 bases). The CDR3 runs 15 residues.

This clonotype was seen many times. The chain is built from TRBV20-1 and TRBJ2-1, with D tentatively TRBD1 (8 bases). Trimming took 1 base from V and 4 from J, leaving 32 bases between them. Germline assignment: CDR1 DFQATT and CDR2 SNEGSKA (reference sequence). CDR3 length: 21 residues. In DNA, the CDR3 is TGCAGTGCTAGAGGAACATCGGGTGGGGGACTACAGGGGGTAGCATACAATGAGCAGTTCTTC. Translation: CSARGTSGGGLQGVAYNEQFF.

The chain employs TRBV19 and TRBJ1-1; no firm D call. Germline V CDR1 and CDR2: LNHDA, SQIVND (reference sequence). The CDR3 is made up of 11 amino acids. V lost 4 bases, J lost 6 bases, and 6 bases lay in between. The CDR3 nucleotides are TGTGCCAGTAGTACGTTTTCTGAAGCTTTCTTT. Encoded protein: CASSTFSEAFF.

This clonotype was seen repeatedly, ten times or more. This chain joins TRBV6-5 and TRBJ1-1, with D hard to call. Germline V CDR1 and CDR2: MNHEY, SVGAGI. V shed 5 bases and J shed 0 bases, with 7 bases lying between them. The CDR3 loop spans 13 amino acids. CDR3: CASSNYMNTEAFF. The DNA of the CDR3 is TGTGCCAGCAGTAACTACATGAACACTGAAGCTTTCTTT.

This clonotype was observed a few times. This chain joins TRBV7-2 and TRBJ2-1, with TRBD1 identical over 10 bases. Trimming cost V 4 bases and J 10 bases; bases outside gene matches: 7. Germline values: CDR1 SGHTA, CDR2 FQGNSA. This CDR3 has 14 residues. The CDR3 DNA sequence: TGTGCCAGCAGCTCCGGGACAGGGGCTCACGAGCAGTTCTTC. Its translation is CASSSGTGAHEQFF.

This clonotype was seen repeatedly, ten times or more. The rearrangement uses TRBV5-1 and TRBJ2-3, with D perhaps matching TRBD1 (5 bases). The CDR3 spans 16 residues. Germline V CDR1 and CDR2: SGHRS, YFSETQ. Trimming removed 0 bases from V and 1 base from J, with 12 bases in between. This chain's CDR3 is CASSLEGQTGTDTQYF. The CDR3 coding sequence is TGCGCCAGCAGCTTGGAGGGGCAGACAGGCACAGATACGCAGTATTTT.

The chain employs TRBV18 and TRBJ1-2, with 8 bases lining up with TRBD1. CDR1 is KGHSH, CDR2 LQKENI, per germline. The CDR3 loop spans 13 amino acids. V was clipped by 6 bases and J by 3 bases; unmatched bases: 3. CDR3 in DNA: TGTGCCAGCTCCCCGGGACAGGACTATGGCTACACCTTC. Encoded protein: CASSPGQDYGYTF.

This clonotype was observed many times. V is TRBV9 and J is TRBJ2-1, with 7 positions matching TRBD2. The CDR3 is 15 residues long. Germline-derived CDR1 and CDR2 are SGDLS and YYNGEE. Trimming removed 4 bases from V and 1 base from J; junction bases left unmatched: 5. CDR3 sequence (DNA): TGTGCCAGCAGCTCTCTAGCGGAATCCTACAATGAGCAGTTCTTC. As protein: CASSSLAESYNEQFF.

This clonotype has at least ten counts. This chain connects TRBV7-2 to TRBJ2-1; TRBD2 matches at 10 bases. The V gene's germline CDR1 is SGHTA and CDR2 FQGNSA. J was trimmed by 4 bases and V by 6 bases; bases with no gene match: 12. CDR3 length equals 17 residues. The CDR3 DNA reads TGTGCCAGCAGTCCTGTTGCCTTAGCGGGGGGTTACAATGAGCAGTTCTTC. It is translated as CASSPVALAGGYNEQFF.

This clonotype was detected ten times or more. This sequence joins TRBV27 and TRBJ2-4; D may be TRBD2 (6 bases). Trimming took off 7 bases at V and 2 bases at J, with 18 bases between the two ends. CDR1 MNHEY and CDR2 SMNVEV come from the germline V gene (reference sequence). The CDR3 covers 16 residues. The CDR3: CASTLSSVRSKNIQYF. The DNA for the CDR3 is TGTGCCAGCACCCTTTCTAGCGTCAGGTCCAAAAACATTCAGTACTTC.

The chain has TRBV2 and TRBJ2-1; D is ambiguous. Trimming cost V 7 bases and J 0 bases, with 13 bases left between them. Germline V gene sequence: CDR1 SNHLY, CDR2 FYNNEI. The CDR3 extends over 15 amino acids. CDR3 sequence: CASNQDESSYNEQFF. CDR3 nucleotide sequence: TGTGCCAGCAACCAGGACGAGAGCTCCTACAATGAGCAGTTCTTC.

A few counts support this clonotype. This chain connects TRBV27 to TRBJ1-1, with D unresolved. Per germline, CDR1 MNHEY and CDR2 SMNVEV (reference sequence). V was pared by 7 bases and J by 10 bases, with 16 bases between. The CDR3 runs to 12 residues. CDR3 residues: CASKTGGRGAFF. The CDR3 coding sequence is TGTGCCAGCAAAACGGGCGGGCGGGGAGCTTTCTTT.

This clonotype appeared many times. The chain combines TRBV15 with TRBJ1-1, with no clear D. This CDR3 is 11 amino acids long. V was cut by 6 bases and J by 5 bases, with 7 bases left in between. Germline V gene data show CDR1 as LNHNV and CDR2 as YYDKDF (reference sequence). CDR3 DNA: TGTGCCACCAGGAAGAATACTGAAGCTTTCTTT. Translation gives CATRKNTEAFF.

This clonotype was observed many times. The V gene is TRBV5-1, the J gene TRBJ2-1; no clear D. CDR1 and CDR2 (germline): SGHRS, YFSETQ. The CDR3 has 15 residues. Trimming left V 2 bases short and J 8 bases short, with 17 bases between. The CDR3 region is CASSLPGNSVDEQFF. The CDR3 nucleotides are TGCGCCAGCAGCTTACCGGGTAATTCGGTGGATGAGCAGTTCTTC.

This clonotype appeared a few times. V usage is TRBV7-2 and J usage is TRBJ2-1; the match to TRBD1 covers 8 bases. This CDR3 is 15 amino acids long. Germline-derived CDR1 and CDR2 are SGHTA and FQGNSA. The V gene end was trimmed by 4 bases and the J gene end by 7 bases; junction bases not matched to a gene: 9. CDR3 sequence: CASSSDRGVWNEQFF. In nucleotides, the CDR3 is TGTGCCAGCAGCTCAGACAGGGGAGTATGGAATGAGCAGTTCTTC.

This clonotype came up many times. The chain recombines TRBV12-3 or TRBV12-4 with TRBJ2-2, with 11 bases that match TRBD2. This CDR3 has 16 residues. The J segment lost 1 base and the V segment lost 8 bases, leaving 6 bases of the junction unmatched. Here the CDR3 DNA reads TGTGCCAGCGGTCGGGGACTAGCGGAGAACACCGGGGAGCTGTTTTTT. Translating gives CASGRGLAENTGELFF.

Many counts were recorded for this clonotype. This chain connects TRBV29-1 to TRBJ2-7; D is perhaps TRBD1 (6 bases). This CDR3 region has 13 residues. Germline assignment: CDR1 SQVTM and CDR2 ANQGSEA. V gave up 6 bases and J gave up 0 bases, with 12 bases separating them. This CDR3 reads CSVQDRFSYEQYF. For the CDR3, the DNA is TGCAGCGTCCAAGACAGGTTCTCCTACGAGCAGTACTTC.

This clonotype was observed at least ten times. The chain couples TRBV4-2 to TRBJ2-1, with D possibly matching TRBD2 (5 bases). CDR3 length: 16 residues. CDR1 LGHNA and CDR2 YNFKEQ come from the germline V gene. Trimming stripped 0 bases from V and 2 bases from J, with 11 bases between. The CDR3 coding sequence is TGTGCCAGCAGCCAAGATCTAGCTACAACCTACAATGAGCAGTTCTTC. It encodes CASSQDLATTYNEQFF.

This clonotype was counted a few times. V gene TRBV20-1 combines with J gene TRBJ2-1; the D is unclear. The CDR3 is made up of 15 amino acids. Germline lookup yields CDR1 DFQATT and CDR2 SNEGSKA (reference sequence). V dropped 0 bases and J dropped 7 bases, with 16 bases sitting between them. The CDR3 coding sequence is TGCAGTGCTAGAGATCATGGCACCCTAAGGAATGAGCAGTTCTTC. Translated, it gives CSARDHGTLRNEQFF.

Ten or more counts support this clonotype. CDR3 in amino acids: CASSRAVQETQYF. In nucleotides, the CDR3 is TGTGCCAGCAGTAGAGCGGTCCAAGAGACCCAGTACTTC. V is TRBV28 and J is TRBJ2-5; D is possibly TRBD2 (5 bases). CDR3 length equals 13 residues. Germline CDR1 reads MDHEN; CDR2 reads SYDVKM. With 5 bases removed from V and 1 base from J, the gap between germline ends came to 8 bases.

In its sample, this clonotype was seen many times. The rearrangement joins TRBV9 to TRBJ2-3; D ambiguous. V dropped 2 bases and J dropped 2 bases, with 9 bases sitting between them. In germline, CDR1 is SGDLS, CDR2 YYNGEE. The CDR3 has 14 amino acids. The CDR3 DNA reads as TGTGCCAGCAGCGTGCGGACGGACACAGATACGCAGTATTTT. Residues: CASSVRTDTDTQYF. The full variable domain, rest sourced from reference TRBV9 and TRBJ2-3, is DSGVTQTPKHLITATGQRVTLRCSPRSGDLSVYWYQQSLDQGLQFLIQYYNGEERAKGNILERFSAQQFPDLHSELNLSSLELGDSALYFCASSVRTDTDTQYFGPGTRLTVL.

There are many counts of this clonotype. The rearrangement uses TRBV20-1 and TRBJ2-6; D call uncertain. This CDR3 has 12 residues. Germline V gene lookup returns CDR1 DFQATT and CDR2 SNEGSKA (reference sequence). The V gene lost 1 base and the J gene lost 3 bases, with 1 base spanning the gap. In DNA form, the CDR3 reads TGCAGTGCTAGAGGTGGGGCCAACGTCCTGACTTTC. It encodes CSARGGANVLTF.

V usage is TRBV7-3 and J usage is TRBJ2-3, with 9 bases identical to TRBD2. Trimming took 1 base from V and 4 from J; bases not matched to a gene: 3. The CDR3 length is 15 residues. The germline V gene has CDR1 SGHTA and CDR2 FQGTGA. As DNA, the CDR3 is TGTGCCAGCAGCTTAATCGCGGGGGGGGCAGATACGCAGTATTTT. As protein: CASSLIAGGADTQYF.

V and J are TRBV30 and TRBJ1-3, with D hard to call. V lost 2 bases, J lost 8 bases, and 16 bases lay in between. Germline V CDR1 and CDR2: GTSNPN, SVGIG (reference sequence). This CDR3 comprises 14 residues. CDR3 protein: CAWSRTAPRDTIYF. The CDR3 nucleotides are TGTGCCTGGAGTAGGACGGCCCCGAGGGACACCATATATTTT.

In this sample, this clonotype turned up many times. The DNA for the CDR3 is TGCAGCGTTGAAGCCAGCCCCGGGACTCGGTATGGCTACACCTTC. Translation gives CSVEASPGTRYGYTF. This chain uses TRBV29-1 with TRBJ1-2, with D perhaps TRBD1 (5 bases). This CDR3 has 15 residues. V dropped 1 base and J dropped 5 bases, with 17 bases sitting between them. Looked up from germline, CDR1 is SQVTM and CDR2 is ANQGSEA.

This clonotype was counted ten times or more. The CDR3 DNA is TGTGCCAGCAGCTTCATACCCCAACTGGACTCTGGAAACACCATATATTTT. It codes for CASSFIPQLDSGNTIYF. V and J are TRBV11-2 and TRBJ1-3, with no clear D. CDR1 and CDR2 (germline): SGHAT, FQNNGV. This CDR3 is built from 17 residues. Trimming left V 3 bases short and J 0 bases short, with 15 bases between.

This clonotype turned up a few times. The chain is built from TRBV11-1 and TRBJ1-4, with 7 bases lining up with TRBD1. Per germline, CDR1 SGHAT and CDR2 FQDESV (reference sequence). This CDR3 has 14 residues. V lost 5 bases, J lost 8 bases, and 8 bases stayed unmatched. The CDR3 bases are TGTGCCAGCAGCCCGACAGGGTCAGAGGAAAAACTGTTTTTT. Residues: CASSPTGSEEKLFF.